The present entry profiles one TCR beta chain with its context. These data are taken from a study of CD8 T cells in Susac syndrome. The authors reverse transcribed roughly 0.5 to 1 ug RNA with random hexamers. Multiplex PCR with immunoSEQ amplified the TCR beta CDR3 across 54 Vbeta and 13 Jbeta. TCRdb reprocessed the immunoSEQ multiplex PCR reads via MiXCR and lists one record per CDR3 protein. The data hold some 300,000 distinct CDR3 sequences, with 75% to 90% observed a single time. Sequencing of TCR beta covered CD8+ and CD4+ T cells obtained from blood. Multiple sclerosis controls were treatment-naive patients with stable or active relapsing-remitting disease. V shed 0 bases, J shed 2 bases, and the junction held 5 bases outside the gene matches. This CDR3 contains 17 residues. The germline CDR1 and CDR2 sequences are MNHEY and SVGEGT.

The gene calls are TRBV6-2 or TRBV6-3 and TRBJ2-1; 9 nucleotides agree with TRBD2. The receptor was derived from a human donor with multiple sclerosis. Sequencing was carried out using CD8+ T cells from PBMCs. DNA for the CDR3: TGTGCCAGCAGTTACTCGGGTGGCGGGGGGGCCTACAATGAGCAGTTCTTC. Translation: CASSYSGGGGAYNEQFF.